The next 8 T cell receptor beta chains were all read from a single sample in a study of identifying expanded T cells in peripheral blood. The assay was immunoSEQ multiplex PCR, and TCRdb's table has in-frame clones only and misses some. The top ten clones hold 15% to 20% of a sample with 90,000 or so clones, approximately 90% of them seen once. The sequencing input was blood. These receptors all come from a person aged 18-69 years in good health.

The J gene is TRBJ1-1, the V gene TRBV19, with 9 bases that match TRBD1. This CDR3 spans 15 amino acids. V shed 3 bases, J shed 6 bases, and the junction held 8 bases outside the gene matches. The germline gives CDR1 LNHDA, CDR2 SQIVND (reference sequence). As DNA, the CDR3 is TGTGCCAGTAGTATTGGGCCGAGACAGGGGGCTGAAGCTTTCTTT. Its protein product is CASSIGPRQGAEAFF.

The chain has TRBV7-2 and TRBJ2-7; the D gene is possibly TRBD2 (5 bases). From germline, CDR1 is SGHTA and CDR2 FQGNSA. The length of the CDR3 is 12 residues. The V end was cut by 5 bases, the J end by 4 bases, with 9 bases between. The CDR3 here is CASSLTGYEQYF. The CDR3 region has the DNA TGTGCCAGCAGCCTAACGGGGTACGAGCAGTACTTC.

The chain combines TRBV7-2 with TRBJ2-2; D is possibly TRBD2 (5 bases). This CDR3 contains 13 residues. V was clipped by 1 base and J by 9 bases, with 9 bases between them. The germline CDR1 and CDR2 sequences are SGHTA and FQGNSA. The CDR3 DNA is TGTGCCAGCAGCTTAGGGACTGGCCGGGAGCTGTTTTTT. This gives the protein CASSLGTGRELFF.

This chain links TRBV28 with TRBJ2-5, with 10 bases fitting TRBD2. CDR3 length: 19 amino acids. From germline, CDR1 is MDHEN and CDR2 SYDVKM. Unmatched junction bases numbered 19, after V lost 7 bases and J lost 2 bases. As DNA, the CDR3 is TGTGCCAGCATCCCCGGGGGGGTTAGACTAGCGGGTTCTCAAGAGACCCAGTACTTC. The encoded protein is CASIPGGVRLAGSQETQYF.

This clone was seen a single time. The rearrangement uses TRBV29-1 and TRBJ2-5; D is undetermined. The ends were cut back, 3 bases at V and 3 bases at J, with 8 bases in the middle. Germline CDR1 and CDR2: SQVTM and ANQGSEA. There are 12 residues in the CDR3. CDR3 sequence: CSVEGRKETQYF. The CDR3 nucleotides read TGCAGCGTTGAGGGCCGGAAAGAGACCCAGTACTTC.

The chain joins TRBV5-6 to TRBJ2-1; TRBD1 matches at 8 bases. Germline V gene sequence: CDR1 SGHDT, CDR2 YYEEEE. The CDR3 extends over 15 amino acids. Trimming took 0 bases from V and 6 from J; bases not matched to a gene: 5. CDR3 DNA sequence: TGTGCCAGCAGCTTGGTCGACAGGGGAGCCAATGAGCAGTTCTTC. This translates into CASSLVDRGANEQFF.

CDR3 sequence reads: CASSWDSLNGYTF. The CDR3 DNA sequence: TGTGCCAGCAGTTGGGACAGTCTTAATGGCTACACCTTC. The V and J genes are TRBV6-5 and TRBJ1-2; 7 bases fit TRBD1. The CDR3 runs to 13 residues. Germline trimming cut 4 bases from V and 6 bases from J; bases unmatched to any gene: 5. Looked up from germline, CDR1 is MNHEY and CDR2 is SVGAGI.

The rearrangement links TRBV18 to TRBJ2-6; the match to TRBD1 covers 8 bases. The CDR3 totals 17 residues. V gave up 6 bases and J gave up 2 bases; unmatched junction bases: 9. CDR1 and CDR2 (germline): KGHSH, LQKENI. The CDR3 spells CASSVGQGFTGANVLTF. DNA of the CDR3: TGTGCCAGCTCCGTAGGACAGGGATTTACTGGGGCCAACGTCCTGACTTTC. Full variable domain (missing parts from reference TRBV18 and TRBJ2-6): NAGVMQNPRHLVRRRGQEARLRCSPMKGHSHVYWYRQLPEEGLKFMVYLQKENIIDESGMPKERFSAEFPKEGPSILRIQQVVRGDSAAYFCASSVGQGFTGANVLTFGAGSRLTVL.